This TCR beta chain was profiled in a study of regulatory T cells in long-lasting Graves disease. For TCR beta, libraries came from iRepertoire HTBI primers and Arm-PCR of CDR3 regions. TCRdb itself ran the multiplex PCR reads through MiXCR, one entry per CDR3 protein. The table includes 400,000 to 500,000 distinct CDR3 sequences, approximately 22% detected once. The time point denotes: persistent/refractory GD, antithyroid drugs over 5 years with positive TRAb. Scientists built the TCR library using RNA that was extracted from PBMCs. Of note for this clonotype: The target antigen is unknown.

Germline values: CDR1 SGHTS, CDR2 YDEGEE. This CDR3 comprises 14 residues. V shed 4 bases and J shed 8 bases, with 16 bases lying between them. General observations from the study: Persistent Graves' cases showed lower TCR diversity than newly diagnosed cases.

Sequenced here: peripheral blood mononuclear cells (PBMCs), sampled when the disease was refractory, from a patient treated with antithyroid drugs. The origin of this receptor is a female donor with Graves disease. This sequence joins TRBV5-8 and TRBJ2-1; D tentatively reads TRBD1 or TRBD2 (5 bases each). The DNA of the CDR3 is TGTGCCAGCAGCCAGGGAACTAGGCTCCATGAGCAGTTCTTC. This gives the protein CASSQGTRLHEQFF.